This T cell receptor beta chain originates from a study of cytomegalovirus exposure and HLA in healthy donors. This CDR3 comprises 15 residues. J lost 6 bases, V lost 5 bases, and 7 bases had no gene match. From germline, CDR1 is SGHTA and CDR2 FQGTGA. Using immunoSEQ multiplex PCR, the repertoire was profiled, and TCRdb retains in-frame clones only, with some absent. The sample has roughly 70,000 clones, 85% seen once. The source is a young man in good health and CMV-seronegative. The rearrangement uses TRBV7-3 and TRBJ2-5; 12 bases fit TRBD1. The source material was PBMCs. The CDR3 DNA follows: TGTGCCAGCAGCCCAGGGACAGGGGGCGTAAAGACCCAGTACTTC. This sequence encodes CASSPGTGGVKTQYF.